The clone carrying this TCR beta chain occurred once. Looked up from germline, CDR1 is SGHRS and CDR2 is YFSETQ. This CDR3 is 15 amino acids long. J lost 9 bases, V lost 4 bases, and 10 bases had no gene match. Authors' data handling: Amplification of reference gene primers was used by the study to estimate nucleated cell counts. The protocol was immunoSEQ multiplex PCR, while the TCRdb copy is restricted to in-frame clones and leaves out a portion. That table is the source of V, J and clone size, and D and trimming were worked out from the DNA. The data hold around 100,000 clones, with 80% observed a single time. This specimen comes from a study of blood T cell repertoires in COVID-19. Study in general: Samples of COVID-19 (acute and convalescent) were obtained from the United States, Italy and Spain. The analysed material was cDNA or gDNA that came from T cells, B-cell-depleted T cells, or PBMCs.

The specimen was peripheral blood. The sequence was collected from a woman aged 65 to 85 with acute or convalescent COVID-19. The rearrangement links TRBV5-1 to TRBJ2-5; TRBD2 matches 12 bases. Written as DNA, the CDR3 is TGCGCCAGCAGCCTCCGACTAGCGGGGGAGGGGGCCCAGTACTTC. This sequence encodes CASSLRLAGEGAQYF.